This TCR beta chain is drawn from a study of T-cell memory formation after mild COVID-19 (dated by TCRdb to the early 2020s). Context from the whole study: Most TCR sequence clusters were specific to one of the two donors. The cohort comprised two young, previously healthy adult volunteers, one female and one male. Longitudinal TCRalpha and TCRbeta repertoire sequencing tracked T-cell clones expanding and contracting after mild COVID-19 in a couple of donors.

V lost 5 bases and J lost 4 bases, and the count of bases not matched to a germline gene is 6. CDR3 length: 14 amino acids, cysteine to phenylalanine. CDR3 DNA only is kept here, 42 bases in frame from base 1. CDR1 SGHAT and CDR2 FQDESV were looked up in the germline V gene (reference sequence). Ficoll-Paque density gradient centrifugation was the method used to isolate PBMCs. As for this clonotype: Its recognized antigen is unknown. No much larger clone is present one base from it, and per-base qualities are unavailable.

For sequencing, an Illumina NovaSeq 6000 was employed. TCRalpha and TCRbeta cDNA libraries were built by 5'RACE with constant-segment primers, adding sample barcodes and unique molecular identifiers. RNA was extracted from every sample with Trizol reagent. Library amplification was performed in two PCR steps, and a second sample barcode and Illumina TruSeq adapters were introduced in the second step. The libraries were sequenced on an Illumina NovaSeq using 2 x 150 bp paired-end reads. As for the original processing: With migec v1.2.7, reads were demultiplexed and then collapsed into UMI-guided consensus sequences. Using mixcr v2.1.11, UMI consensuses were aligned to TRA and TRB V and J templates and then assembled into clonotypes. A clonotype was counted as expanded or contracted only when both edgeR and NoisET called the clonotype significant, with the noise models trained on biological replicates. edgeR calls used a false discovery rate-adjusted p below 0.01 and a log2 fold-change threshold of 1. As an exploratory analysis of dynamics, PCA with hierarchical clustering was applied to max-normalized trajectories of the 1000 most abundant clonotypes. Each responding clone was given a CD4 or CD8 phenotype based on the CD4+ and CD8+ repertoires, which had been sequenced separately. In-frame beta chains were kept once TCRdb had trimmed the public reads at Q25 with fastp and called clones with MiXCR. A single entry per CDR3 protein holds the most common genes and DNA from its merged rows. These V and J calls are TCRdb output, not the study's own analysis. The sample data list about 430,000 distinct CDR3 sequences, and 20% to 25% of these were observed just once. In total, the top ten clones hold roughly 9.7% of the sample.

Study-wide conclusions, independent of this receptor: Balanced CD4/CD8 phenotypes were observed for clones contracting from day 15 to 85, whereas a bias towards CD4+ was observed for a second wave of clones expanding from day 15 to 37. Contracting CD4+ clones were located mainly in the CM and EM memory subsets, whereas CD8+ clones were found to be enriched in EMRA. Whether the second-wave clones peaking on day 37 were SARS-CoV-2 specific was not confirmed. The detection of some responding clones in pre-infection memory suggests that pre-existing cross-reactive memory T cells joined the SARS-CoV-2 response. Only two mild cases were covered in the study, and larger cohorts including severe cases with pre-infection samples were considered necessary.

The V gene is TRBV11-1 and the J gene is TRBJ2-3, with 7 junctional bases fitting TRBD1. This clonotype was sampled from an adult woman who had mild COVID-19 (a few samples of this study predate the infection). The sample titles of this study are shuffled in the database, so cell type and time point are left out; the donor was told from shared clones. The sample consisted of PBMCs or a T cell subset sorted from them (not recorded which). The CDR3 region: CASSARQGPDTQYF. The DNA is as follows: TGTGCCAGCAGCGCTCGACAGGGTCCAGATACGCAGTATTTT.